This T cell receptor beta chain was recovered during a study of blood T cells in healthy people across ages. Study results and caveats: Expanded clonotype shifts may have been confounded, as the donors had an unknown CMV status. Long-lived donors carried more naive CD4+ cells and greater diversity than aged donors.

It was with a sample-barcoded 5' primer and a J-beta primer mix that a second PCR of roughly 7 to 12 cycles was run. Every cDNA molecule carried a tag from a template-switch adaptor bearing 12 random nucleotides. TCRdb reprocessed the 5' RACE reads via MiXCR and lists one record per CDR3 protein. The sample has some 1.4 million distinct CDR3 sequences, roughly 45% seen once; the top ten hold approximately 7.9%. Each sample used at least 6 million PBMCs. Turning to this clonotype: Its antigen is not known.

The CDR3 contains 13 residues. The germline gives CDR1 MNHEY, CDR2 SMNVEV (reference sequence). Trimming cost V 5 bases and J 7 bases, with 14 bases left between them. This receptor was obtained from a woman between 18 and 30 years old in good health. The specimen sequenced was blood. The gene calls are TRBV27 and TRBJ1-1; D is perhaps TRBD1 (5 bases). Written as DNA, the CDR3 is TGTGCCAGCAGTCTGGGTGAGGGGATTGAAGCTTTCTTT. Translating gives CASSLGEGIEAFF.